The entry below gives a single T cell receptor beta chain sequence along with its context. Its antigen is not identified. CDR3 length equals 15 residues. Trimming left V 2 bases short and J 5 bases short, with 13 bases between. The germline CDR1 and CDR2 sequences are SGHKS and YYEKEE (reference sequence). The sample comes from a study of T cell repertoires in cytomegalovirus infection. Study in general: The authors used CMV epitopes that were HLA-C-restricted (recently identified) and HLA-B-restricted (well studied). The public TCR beta signatures pointed to both CMV infection and matching HLA type. Study results and caveats: Cumulative public TCR beta family frequency identified CMV carriers with the relevant HLA.

A single record per CDR3 protein comes from TCRdb applying MiXCR to the reads. This table has approximately 1,000,000 distinct CDR3 sequences, roughly 30% appearing once. The sequenced sample was cultured CD8+ T cells from PBMCs, obtained from culture after CMV antigen stimulation. This TCR was sampled from a human donor in good health (CMV status not recorded). Some clones in this sample may be carry-over from other donors' samples. The chain uses TRBV5-5 and TRBJ2-2; D not resolved. In DNA form, the CDR3 reads TGTGCCAGCAGCTTAGCGAGGACGGCTACCGGGGAGCTGTTTTTT. This codes for CASSLARTATGELFF.